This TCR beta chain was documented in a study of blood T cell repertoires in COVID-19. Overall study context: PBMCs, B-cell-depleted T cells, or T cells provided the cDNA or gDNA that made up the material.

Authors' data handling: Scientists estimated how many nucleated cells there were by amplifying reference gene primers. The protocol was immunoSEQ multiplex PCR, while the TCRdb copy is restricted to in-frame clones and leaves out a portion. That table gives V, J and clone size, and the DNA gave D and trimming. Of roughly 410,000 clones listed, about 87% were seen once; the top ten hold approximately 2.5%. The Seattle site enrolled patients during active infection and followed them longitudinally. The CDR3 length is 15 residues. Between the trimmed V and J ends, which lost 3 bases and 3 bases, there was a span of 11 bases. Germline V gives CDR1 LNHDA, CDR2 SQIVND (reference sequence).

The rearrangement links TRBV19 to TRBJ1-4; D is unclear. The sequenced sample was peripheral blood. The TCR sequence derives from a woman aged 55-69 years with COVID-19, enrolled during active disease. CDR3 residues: CASSIWAASNEKLFF. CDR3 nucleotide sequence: TGTGCCAGTAGTATTTGGGCAGCCTCTAATGAAAAACTGTTTTTT. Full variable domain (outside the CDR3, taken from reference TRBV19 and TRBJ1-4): DGGITQSPKYLFRKEGQNVTLSCEQNLNHDAMYWYRQDPGQGLRLIYYSQIVNDFQKGDIAEGYSVSREKKESFPLTVTSAQKNPTAFYLCASSIWAASNEKLFFGSGTQLSVL.